The 24 T cell receptor beta chains in this list originate from one sample, sequenced in a study of cytomegalovirus exposure and HLA in healthy donors. TCRdb's table, derived via immunoSEQ multiplex PCR, lists solely in-frame clones and lacks some. Of about 130,000 clones listed, 89% are singletons. Sequenced input: PBMCs. All receptors come from a woman aged 18-29 years in good health and CMV-seronegative.

The chain combines TRBV4-2 with TRBJ2-5; 8 bases are shared with TRBD1. Losses at the gene ends were 4 bases for V and 2 bases for J; bases not matched to a gene: 3. The CDR3 consists of 14 residues. In germline, CDR1 is LGHNA, CDR2 YNFKEQ. CDR3 loop: CASSLGTGQETQYF. The CDR3 DNA reads as TGTGCCAGCAGCCTAGGGACAGGACAAGAGACCCAGTACTTC.

The chain couples TRBV6-1 to TRBJ1-3; D is unresolved. Trimming removed 4 bases from V and 0 bases from J, with 4 bases in between. CDR3 length equals 13 residues. Germline V gives CDR1 MNHNS, CDR2 SASEGT. DNA of the CDR3: TGTGCCAGCAGTGTGCGCTCTGGAAACACCATATATTTT. Its translation is CASSVRSGNTIYF.

The chain has TRBV4-1 and TRBJ2-1, with 9 nucleotides matching TRBD2. Germline V gene data show CDR1 as MGHRA and CDR2 as YSYEKL. V was clipped by 0 bases and J by 6 bases; unmatched bases: 6. This CDR3 is 16 amino acids long. The CDR3 DNA reads TGCGCCAGCAGCCAAGATGTGAGCGGGGGGAGCAATGAGCAGTTCTTC. Translation gives CASSQDVSGGSNEQFF.

Only one count was recorded for this clone. J is TRBJ1-1 and V is TRBV29-1; D is uncertain. This CDR3 is 13 amino acids long. The germline V gene has CDR1 SQVTM and CDR2 ANQGSEA. The germline V and J ends were trimmed by 7 bases and 7 bases, with 19 bases remaining between them. The CDR3 region is CSGIDSFGGEAFF. The CDR3 nucleotides are TGCAGCGGGATAGACTCCTTCGGCGGTGAAGCTTTCTTT.

This clone was seen only once. The CDR3 spells CASSLGPGRGSDTQYF. The CDR3 region has the DNA TGCGCCAGCAGCTTGGGTCCTGGGAGGGGCTCAGATACGCAGTATTTT. V is TRBV5-1 and J is TRBJ2-3, with 7 bases that match TRBD2. Germline CDR1 reads SGHRS; CDR2 reads YFSETQ. Germline trimming cut 0 bases from V and 4 bases from J; bases unmatched to any gene: 8. CDR3 length: 16 residues.

The chain combines TRBV5-6 with TRBJ2-7; TRBD1 matches at 8 bases. V was clipped by 2 bases and J by 1 base; unmatched bases: 5. The germline gives CDR1 SGHDT, CDR2 YYEEEE. The length of the CDR3 is 15 residues. The CDR3 DNA is TGTGCCAGCAGCTTAGCGGACAGGGATTCCTACGAGCAGTACTTC. This gives the protein CASSLADRDSYEQYF.

The chain combines TRBV7-9 with TRBJ1-4, with 9 positions matching TRBD1. J was trimmed by 8 bases and V by 5 bases; bases with no gene match: 12. CDR3 length: 16 amino acids. Germline-derived CDR1 and CDR2 are SEHNR and FQNEAQ (reference sequence). CDR3 nucleotides: TGTGCCAGCAGCCCCGTCTTTAGGACAGGGGTGGAAAAACTGTTTTTT. It codes for CASSPVFRTGVEKLFF.

Concerning this clone itself: The sample has other DNA sequences that encode this CDR3 too. V is TRBV29-1 and J is TRBJ2-1; 12 nucleotides match TRBD2. CDR1 and CDR2 (germline): SQVTM, ANQGSEA. The CDR3 runs 13 residues. The ends lost 7 bases at V and 10 bases at J; junction bases unmatched: 8. The CDR3 DNA sequence: TGCAGCGGACGGACTAGCGGGGCGGGGGAGCAGTTCTTC. It yields the protein CSGRTSGAGEQFF.

J is TRBJ2-1 and V is TRBV6-5; the D gene is possibly TRBD2 (6 bases). The CDR3 loop spans 15 amino acids. CDR1 is MNHEY and CDR2 is SVGAGI in the germline V gene. V gave up 2 bases and J gave up 4 bases, with 12 bases separating them. Here the CDR3 DNA reads TGTGCCAGCAGTTACGCGGGACCGAGTTACAATGAGCAGTTCTTC. This sequence encodes CASSYAGPSYNEQFF.

This clone was counted a few times. V is TRBV5-1 and J is TRBJ1-6; 7 bases fit TRBD1. CDR1 SGHRS and CDR2 YFSETQ come from the germline V gene. V dropped 0 bases and J dropped 9; count of bases not matched to a gene: 6. The CDR3 sequence is 15 residues long. For the CDR3, the DNA is TGCGCCAGCAGCTTGGCTAGGGGGCCTGGTTCACCCCTCCACTTT. Protein: CASSLARGPGSPLHF. The full variable domain, completed using reference TRBV5-1 and TRBJ1-6, is KAGVTQTPRYLIKTRGQQVTLSCSPISGHRSVSWYQQTPGQGLQFLFEYFSETQRNKGNFPGRFSGRQFSNSRSEMNVSTLELGDSALYLCASSLARGPGSPLHFGNGTRLTVT.

A single count supports this clone. The CDR3 DNA reads as TGTGCCAGCAGCGTGGGAGGAGATACGCAGTATTTT. Its translation is CASSVGGDTQYF. The gene calls are TRBV7-8 and TRBJ2-3, with TRBD2 as a possible D gene (6 bases). This CDR3 spans 12 amino acids. V shed 5 bases and J shed 5 bases, with 8 bases lying between them. The germline V gene has CDR1 SGHVS and CDR2 FQNEAQ.

The rearrangement uses TRBV7-2 and TRBJ1-5, with D possibly matching TRBD1 (6 bases). The CDR3 has 16 residues. The germline V gene has CDR1 SGHTA and CDR2 FQGNSA. Trimming stripped 5 bases from V and 5 bases from J, with 19 bases between. CDR3 amino acids: CASSLRETGLYQPQHF. CDR3 coding DNA: TGTGCCAGCAGCCTACGAGAGACAGGTTTGTATCAGCCCCAGCATTTT.

The gene calls are TRBV5-1 and TRBJ1-2; a possible D gene is TRBD1 (5 bases). The CDR3 covers 14 residues. The V gene's germline CDR1 is SGHRS and CDR2 YFSETQ. Trimming took 4 bases from V and 6 from J, leaving 16 bases between them. The CDR3 DNA sequence: TGCGCCAGCAGCCCGCACCCTCGGGGGGATGGCTACACCTTC. Translating it yields CASSPHPRGDGYTF. Supplemented by reference TRBV5-1 and TRBJ1-2, the full variable domain reads KAGVTQTPRYLIKTRGQQVTLSCSPISGHRSVSWYQQTPGQGLQFLFEYFSETQRNKGNFPGRFSGRQFSNSRSEMNVSTLELGDSALYLCASSPHPRGDGYTFGSGTRLTVV.

This rearrangement joins TRBV29-1 to TRBJ1-1, with TRBD1 matching 8 bases. There are 14 residues in the CDR3. J gave up 5 bases and V 6 bases, and 11 bases lay outside the gene matches. CDR1 SQVTM and CDR2 ANQGSEA come from the germline V gene. CDR3 DNA sequence: TGCAGCGTATCACCCAGGGGGCAAGGGACTGAAGCTTTCTTT. Its translation: CSVSPRGQGTEAFF. Variable domain in full (rest from reference TRBV29-1 and TRBJ1-1): SAVISQKPSRDICQRGTSLTIQCQVDSQVTMMFWYRQQPGQSLTLIATANQGSEATYESGFVIDKFPISRPNLTFSTLTVSNMSPEDSSIYLCSVSPRGQGTEAFFGQGTRLTVV.

The genes are TRBV5-4 and TRBJ2-1; 7 bases align to TRBD2. Germline CDR1 reads SGHNT; CDR2 reads YYREEE (reference sequence). Unmatched junction bases numbered 11, after V lost 8 bases and J lost 6 bases. This CDR3 comprises 14 residues. The CDR3 bases are TGTGCCAGTAGGACTAGTGATATGAGCAATGAGCAGTTCTTC. It specifies CASRTSDMSNEQFF.

The chain recombines TRBV2 with TRBJ2-5; TRBD2 matches at 8 bases. With V trimmed by 7 bases and J by 14 bases, 12 bases remained unmatched. Germline V gene data show CDR1 as SNHLY and CDR2 as FYNNEI. This CDR3 has 12 amino acids. CDR3 bases: TGTGCCAGCACCTCACCTGGACTAGCAAATTACTTC. Protein: CASTSPGLANYF.

CDR3 coding DNA: TGCGCCAGCAGGCGGGACAGGGATGACATTCAGTACTTC. Amino acid sequence: CASRRDRDDIQYF. The chain recombines TRBV5-1 with TRBJ2-4, with 9 bases identical to TRBD1. Looked up from germline, CDR1 is SGHRS and CDR2 is YFSETQ. V lost 5 bases and J lost 8; bases outside the gene matches: 5. The CDR3 loop spans 13 amino acids.

This chain joins TRBV27 and TRBJ2-7; 11 bases fit TRBD2. The CDR3 has 13 amino acids. V was pared by 6 bases and J by 6 bases, with 4 bases of the junction left unmatched. Germline V CDR1 and CDR2: MNHEY, SMNVEV (reference sequence). The chain's CDR3 is CASRLAGGREQYF. The CDR3 DNA reads as TGTGCCAGCAGATTAGCGGGGGGGCGCGAGCAGTACTTC.

The chain links TRBV19 to TRBJ1-5, with TRBD1 matching 8 bases. The germline V gene encodes CDR1 LNHDA and CDR2 SQIVND (reference sequence). The CDR3 sequence is 16 residues long. V shed 4 bases, J shed 2 bases, and the junction held 7 bases outside the gene matches. CDR3 amino acids: CASSTPRGRGNQPQHF. CDR3 DNA: TGTGCCAGTAGTACCCCCAGGGGGCGCGGCAATCAGCCCCAGCATTTT.

In this sample, this clone turned up a few times. The CDR3 DNA reads as TGTGCCAGTAGTCCCGGACAGGGACCTGGCTATGGCTACACCTTC. It encodes CASSPGQGPGYGYTF. The chain uses TRBV19 and TRBJ1-2; 8 bases line up with TRBD1. The germline CDR1 and CDR2 sequences are LNHDA and SQIVND (reference sequence). The CDR3 totals 15 residues. J lost 4 bases, V lost 5 bases, and 9 bases had no gene match.

This chain joins TRBV6-1 and TRBJ2-7; unclear D gene. Germline V CDR1 and CDR2: MNHNS, SASEGT. CDR3 size: 15 residues. V lost 1 base and J lost 7, with 17 bases in between. CDR3 in DNA: TGTGCCAGCAGTGAAGTCCGATCCCTTCTATTGGAGCAGTACTTC. As protein: CASSEVRSLLLEQYF.

The chain uses TRBV9 and TRBJ2-2, with TRBD2 matching 7 bases. The CDR3 covers 16 residues. J lost 4 bases, V lost 3 bases, and 9 bases had no gene match. Germline CDR1 is SGDLS and CDR2 is YYNGEE. The CDR3 reads CASSGGIGEGTGELFF. The CDR3 DNA sequence: TGTGCCAGCAGCGGAGGGATAGGGGAGGGCACCGGGGAGCTGTTTTTT.

By its share, this clone is medium-sized. The gene calls are TRBV5-4 and TRBJ2-7; 9 bases are a match to TRBD1. The germline V gene has CDR1 SGHNT and CDR2 YYREEE (reference sequence). The CDR3 has 15 residues. Losses at the gene ends were 1 base for V and 0 bases for J; bases not matched to a gene: 2. The CDR3: CASSLTGGSSYEQYF. Here the CDR3 DNA reads TGTGCCAGCAGCTTGACAGGGGGCAGCTCCTACGAGCAGTACTTC.

The rearrangement joins TRBV6-6 to TRBJ1-2; D may be TRBD1 (5 bases). The germline gives CDR1 MNHNY, CDR2 SVGAGI (reference sequence). The CDR3 consists of 13 residues. Trimming removed 2 bases at V and 10 bases at J, with 14 bases between. CDR3 sequence (DNA): TGTGCCAGCAGTTACGCAGGGAAGTCTGCCTACACCTTC. Translation: CASSYAGKSAYTF.